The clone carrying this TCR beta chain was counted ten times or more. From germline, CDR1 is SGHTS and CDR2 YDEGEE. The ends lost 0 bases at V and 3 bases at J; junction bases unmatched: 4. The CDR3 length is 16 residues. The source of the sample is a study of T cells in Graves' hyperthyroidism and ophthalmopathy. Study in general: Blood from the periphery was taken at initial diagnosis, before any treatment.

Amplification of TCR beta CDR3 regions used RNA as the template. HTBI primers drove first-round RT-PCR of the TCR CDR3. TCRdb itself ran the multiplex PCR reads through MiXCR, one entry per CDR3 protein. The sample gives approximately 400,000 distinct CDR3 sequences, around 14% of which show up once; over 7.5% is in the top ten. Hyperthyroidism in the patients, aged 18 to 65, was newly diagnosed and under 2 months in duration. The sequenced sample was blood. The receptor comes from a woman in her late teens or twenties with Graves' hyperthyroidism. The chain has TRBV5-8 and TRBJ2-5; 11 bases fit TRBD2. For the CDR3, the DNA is TGTGCCAGCAGCTTGGGGGGACTAGCGGTTAAAGAGACCCAGTACTTC. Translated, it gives CASSLGGLAVKETQYF.